Listed below are T cell receptor beta chains from one sample, sequenced in a study of CD4 T cells in relation to SARS-CoV-2 and coronaviruses. Their antigens remain unidentified. Sequencing used immunoSEQ multiplex PCR; TCRdb keeps in-frame clones, though not all of them. The sample carries about 19,000 clones, over 70% recorded once. The sequenced sample consisted of CD4+ T cells from PBMCs, cultured in vitro. These receptors originate from a human donor in good health. The CDR3 runs from the conserved cysteine through the conserved F or W. The D gene is left open where the match is weak. Clone size is stated in some rows and not others, as once, few, many or a class when expanded.

TGTGCCAGCAGCCAAAATAGCGGGATTAGCTCCTACGAGCAGTACTTC	CASSQNSGISSYEQYF	once	TRBD2	TRBV3-1/TRBV3-2	TRBJ2-7
TGTGCCAGCAGCGCAGAACAGGGGGAGGAAAAACTGTTTTTT	CASSAEQGEEKLFF	-	TRBD1	TRBV7-2	TRBJ1-4
TGCGCCAGCAGCCAATCCACGAAGGCAGGGGCGCCAGGTAATGAAAAACTGTTTTTT	CASSQSTKAGAPGNEKLFF	-	-	TRBV4-3	TRBJ1-4
TGTGCCAGCAGCCAAGGGGGCGACCATGGCTACACCTTC	CASSQGGDHGYTF	-	TRBD1	TRBV7-3	TRBJ1-2
TGTGCCAGCAGATATCAGGACTACGAGCAGTACTTC	CASRYQDYEQYF	once	-	TRBV6-1	TRBJ2-7
TGTGCCAGCAGCCCGAGCTGGGGCCCTGAAAAACTGTTTTTT	CASSPSWGPEKLFF	once	-	TRBV11-2	TRBJ1-4
TGTGCCATCAGTGAATCCGACTATGGCTACACCTTC	CAISESDYGYTF	few	-	TRBV10-3	TRBJ1-2
TGTGCCAGCCGGGGAGACCCCTACGAGCAGTACTTC	CASRGDPYEQYF	-	-	TRBV2	TRBJ2-7
TGTGCCAGAACCCCGGACAGGGACTATCAGCCCCAGCATTTT	CARTPDRDYQPQHF	-	-	TRBV7-5	TRBJ1-5
TGTGCCAGCTGCTCAGGAACCTCCTACGAGCAGTACTTC	CASCSGTSYEQYF	-	-	TRBV6-6	TRBJ2-7
TGTGCCAGCAGCTTAGGACTGGGGGAAGCTGGAAACACCATATATTTT	CASSLGLGEAGNTIYF	-	-	TRBV11-2	TRBJ1-3
TGTGCCGTTAATTGGGGAAACACCATATATTTT	CAVNWGNTIYF	-	-	TRBV30	TRBJ1-3
TGCAGTGCTGGCGACGGTGAAGCTTTCTTT	CSAGDGEAFF	-	-	TRBV20-1	TRBJ1-1